The rows below give T cell receptor beta chains drawn from one sample of a study of neoadjuvant anti-PD-1 for oral cavity cancer. Data came from immunoSEQ multiplex PCR; TCRdb stores just in-frame clones and leaves some out. The table includes under 20,000 clones, approximately 79% detected once. The source was PBMCs, collected before nivolumab (anti-PD-1) treatment. Source of these receptors: a person aged 40-85 years with oral cavity squamous cell carcinoma. CDR3s include the opening cysteine and the closing phenylalanine or tryptophan. The D gene is left open where the match is weak. Some rows have no size entry. The others give once, few or many, or a class for an expanded clone.

>NA|TRBJ2-1|NA|TRBV7-9
TGTGCCAGCAGCTTCGACAGGTCTTCGGGCAATGAGCAGTTCTTC
CASSFDRSSGNEQFF
>once|TRBJ1-4|NA|TRBV29-1
TGCAGCGTTGTAGCGGGGGCCGCTAATGAAAAACTGTTTTTT
CSVVAGAANEKLFF
>NA|TRBJ2-5|NA|TRBV9
TGTGCCAGCAGCGTAGCGCCCGACAGATTTGAGACCCAGTACTTC
CASSVAPDRFETQYF
>NA|TRBJ1-2|TRBD1|TRBV11-2
TGTGCCAGCAGCTCACAGGGGGCATGGGGCTACACCTTC
CASSSQGAWGYTF
>NA|TRBJ1-2|NA|TRBV14
TGTGCCAGCAGCCAACAGGGAAGTGGCTACACCTTC
CASSQQGSGYTF
>NA|TRBJ2-2|NA|TRBV19
TGTGCCAGTAGTATCGGACTAAACAGGGTTCCCACCGGGGAGCTGTTTTTT
CASSIGLNRVPTGELFF
>NA|TRBJ1-2|NA|TRBV27
TGTGCCAGCAGTTTACGGAACTCTAACTATGGCTACACCTTC
CASSLRNSNYGYTF
>NA|TRBJ1-4|NA|TRBV10-1
TGCGCCAGCAGTGAACTTATAATTGCAGGAGTAGAACTGTTTTTT
CASSELIIAGVELFF
>few|TRBJ2-7|NA|TRBV10-3
TGTGCCATCAGCCGGGACATCAACTACGAGCAGTACTTC
CAISRDINYEQYF
>once|TRBJ2-3|NA|TRBV4-2
TGTGCCAGCAGCCGGACCGGGAGTCCCCTGACAGATACGCAGTATTTT
CASSRTGSPLTDTQYF
>few|TRBJ1-2|NA|TRBV6-1
TGTGCCAGCAGTGCAGGAGCTAACTATGGCTACACCTTC
CASSAGANYGYTF
>NA|TRBJ2-3|TRBD1|TRBV7-9
TGTGCCAGCAGCCCCAGGACAGGGGAAGATACGCAGTATTTT
CASSPRTGEDTQYF
>NA|TRBJ2-3|NA|TRBV11-1
TGTGCCAGCAGCTTGAGGGGCGGTTCGACGCAGTATTTT
CASSLRGGSTQYF
>NA|TRBJ2-5|NA|TRBV6-6
TGTGCCAGCACCGGGTTGGAGACCCAGTACTTC
CASTGLETQYF
>few|TRBJ1-3|NA|TRBV6-1
TGTGCCAGCAGTGATAAGAAAGTGGAGGCGGTCGTCGGAAACACCATATATTTT
CASSDKKVEAVVGNTIYF
>few|TRBJ2-2|TRBD1|TRBV2
TGTGCCAGCAAGGGGACAGGGTTTACCGGGGAGCTGTTTTTT
CASKGTGFTGELFF
>few|TRBJ2-2|TRBD2|TRBV7-9
TGTGCCAGCCCAGAAGCGCTAGCGGGAGGCACCGGGGAGCTGTTTTTT
CASPEALAGGTGELFF
>NA|TRBJ2-7|TRBD1|TRBV5-1
TGCGCCAGCAGCTCCGGACAGGGCAGCTCCTACGAGCAGTACTTC
CASSSGQGSSYEQYF
>NA|TRBJ2-2|NA|TRBV11-3
TGTGCCAGCAGCTTAGGAGCCGGGGAGCTGTTTTTT
CASSLGAGELFF
>NA|TRBJ1-1|TRBD1|TRBV15
TGTGCCACCAGGGCGCTGGGGGTGTGGGGACAGACGGACACTGAAGCTTTCTTT
CATRALGVWGQTDTEAFF
>NA|TRBJ2-1|TRBD2|TRBV7-9
TGTGCCAGCAGGCTTAGACTAGCGGGAGGTGGTGAGCAGTTCTTC
CASRLRLAGGGEQFF
>NA|TRBJ2-7|NA|TRBV6-5
TGTGCCAGCAGCCCCTACCTAGGCTCCTACGAGCAGTACTTC
CASSPYLGSYEQYF
>NA|TRBJ2-3|NA|TRBV9
TGTGCCAGCAGTAAGGACACAGATACGCAGTATTTT
CASSKDTDTQYF
>NA|TRBJ2-7|NA|TRBV6-5
TGTGCCAGCAGTTACCAAGACAGGCCTAACTACGAGCAGTACTTC
CASSYQDRPNYEQYF
>NA|TRBJ1-1|NA|TRBV19
TGTGCCAGTAGTCACCAGATCCAGAACACTGAAGCTTTCTTT
CASSHQIQNTEAFF
>NA|TRBJ2-7|NA|TRBV5-5
TGTGCCAGCAGTCCCGGGACCCCGGTGCACGAGCAGTACTTC
CASSPGTPVHEQYF
>NA|TRBJ2-7|TRBD2|TRBV2
TGTGCCAGCCGGCAGGGACTAGCGGGAGTACCATACGAGCAGTACTTC
CASRQGLAGVPYEQYF
>NA|TRBJ1-4|NA|TRBV5-6
TGTGCCAGCAGCTTGCTCAGGGGTGAAGAAAAACTGTTTTTT
CASSLLRGEEKLFF
>NA|TRBJ2-2|NA|TRBV10-1
TGCGCCAGCAGTAGGGAGCCTGGGACCGGGGAGCTGTTTTTT
CASSREPGTGELFF
>NA|TRBJ2-1|NA|TRBV4-2
TGTGCCAGCAGCCAAGATGCGTTTGGCAGCCTCTCCTACAATGAGCAGTTCTTC
CASSQDAFGSLSYNEQFF
>NA|TRBJ2-7|TRBD1|TRBV29-1
TGCAGCGCCACGGGACAGGGGCGCCTAGAGCAGTACTTC
CSATGQGRLEQYF
>few|TRBJ1-2|NA|TRBV11-2
TGTGCCAGCAGCTTAGGGCCGGGGAATTTTGGCTACACCTTC
CASSLGPGNFGYTF
>few|TRBJ2-2|NA|TRBV28
TGTGCCGCAGAAGGGGCGAACACCGGGGAGCTGTTTTTT
CAAEGANTGELFF
>NA|TRBJ2-1|NA|TRBV7-7
TGTGCTAGCAGCGCCGGACATTTGGATGAGCAGTTCTTC
CASSAGHLDEQFF
>NA|TRBJ2-1|NA|TRBV19
TGTGCCAGTAGTATGGCTGTCTACAATGAGCAGTTCTTC
CASSMAVYNEQFF
>few|TRBJ2-7|TRBD1|TRBV6-5
TGTGCCAGCAGGCTGACCGGGACAGGGACCGAGCAGTACTTC
CASRLTGTGTEQYF
>NA|TRBJ2-2|TRBD2|TRBV14
TGTGCCAGCAGCCACCGGCCAGCGGGAGTTGAGAGCGGGGAGCTGTTTTTT
CASSHRPAGVESGELFF
>NA|TRBJ2-5|NA|TRBV7-3
TGTGCCAGCAGCTCCAGGGTCAGGGAGACCCAGTACTTC
CASSSRVRETQYF
>NA|TRBJ1-4|NA|TRBV6-1
TGTGCCAGCAGTGAAAGAGGTCGGGGGCGCATTAATGAAAAACTGTTTTTT
CASSERGRGRINEKLFF
>NA|TRBJ2-7|NA|TRBV13
TGTGCCAGCAGGGTGAGGTTTGGGGACTACGAGCAGTACTTC
CASRVRFGDYEQYF
>NA|TRBJ2-5|TRBD2|TRBV2
TGTGCCAGCAGTGTCAAGCGCGGGAGTGAGACCCAGTACTTC
CASSVKRGSETQYF
>NA|TRBJ1-5|TRBD1|TRBV6-6
TGTGCCAGCAGGATCGACAGGGCCGATCAGCCCCAGCATTTT
CASRIDRADQPQHF
>NA|TRBJ2-3|TRBD2|TRBV30
TGTGCCTGGAGCGGGACTAGCGGGAGGTTTAGCACAGATACGCAGTATTTT
CAWSGTSGRFSTDTQYF
>NA|TRBJ1-1|NA|TRBV28
TGTGCCAGCAGGGAAATGAGGAACACTGAAGCTTTCTTT
CASREMRNTEAFF
>NA|TRBJ2-1|NA|TRBV5-1
TGCGCCAGCAGCCGAACCCAGGGGCAGGTGGGAGAAAGGAATGAGCAGTTCTTC
CASSRTQGQVGERNEQFF
>NA|TRBJ1-5|TRBD1|TRBV5-8
TGTGCCAGCAGCTTGGGACAGGGGGTTCAGCCCCAGCATTTT
CASSLGQGVQPQHF
>NA|TRBJ2-1|NA|TRBV5-4
TGTGCCAGCAGCTGGACCCGCAATGAGCAGTTCTTC
CASSWTRNEQFF
>NA|TRBJ2-5|TRBD2|TRBV7-3
TGTGCCAGCAGCTTCCCGGGGGGTGAGACCCAGTACTTC
CASSFPGGETQYF
>NA|TRBJ2-2|TRBD2|TRBV19
TGTGCCAGTAGTAAGGGACTAGCGGGTGGGGACACCGGGGAGCTGTTTTTT
CASSKGLAGGDTGELFF
>NA|TRBJ2-1|TRBD2|TRBV27
TGTGCCAGCAGTTTAGATACCCCGGGGGGGGAGCAGTTCTTC
CASSLDTPGGEQFF